Shown below are 25 T cell receptor beta chains from a single sample sequenced in a study of shared clonotypes between healthy human individuals. Sequencing used immunoSEQ multiplex PCR; TCRdb keeps in-frame clones, though not all of them. The sample has 550,000 to 750,000 clones; around 92% are singletons. CD45RO-negative, CCR7-selected cells formed the naive CD8 fraction, which excluded terminally differentiated effector memory CD45RA+ cells. Material for sequencing was naive CD8+ T cells sorted from blood. The receptors were gathered from a man aged 30-40 years in good health.

This chain uses TRBV25-1 with TRBJ2-7; D possibly corresponds to TRBD1 (11 bases). From germline, CDR1 is MGHDK and CDR2 SYGVNS. The CDR3 covers 18 residues. Deletions cut 5 bases from V and 2 bases from J, with 25 bases between. As DNA, the CDR3 is TGTGCCAGCAGTCCCCCGGACAGGGGGCTAGCGGGAGCCTACGAGCAGTACTTC. As protein: CASSPPDRGLAGAYEQYF.

The rearrangement joins TRBV28 to TRBJ1-1; maybe TRBD1 (6 bases). V dropped 4 bases and J dropped 4 bases, with 19 bases sitting between them. This CDR3 region has 16 residues. CDR1 and CDR2 from the germline V gene are MDHEN and SYDVKM. The CDR3 protein is CASSSFGTPWGTEAFF. The DNA of the CDR3 is TGTGCCAGCAGTTCTTTCGGGACACCCTGGGGCACTGAAGCTTTCTTT.

The genes are TRBV27 and TRBJ2-2, with TRBD1 matching over 9 bases. The CDR3 is 14 residues long. The V gene end was trimmed by 4 bases and the J gene end by 6 bases; junction bases not matched to a gene: 3. CDR1 and CDR2 (germline): MNHEY, SMNVEV (reference sequence). CDR3: CASSSGQGPGELFF. CDR3 in DNA: TGTGCCAGCAGTTCTGGACAGGGGCCCGGGGAGCTGTTTTTT.

As regards this clone: The DNA is omitted, as the CDR3 cannot be located on it reliably, and the CDR3 follows TCRdb's listing. This chain uses TRBV2 with TRBJ2-7. Germline CDR1 is SNHLY and CDR2 is FYNNEI. The CDR3 sequence runs 15 residues, both termini included. CDR3 region: CASILGPRRSYEQYF.

The V and J genes are TRBV27 and TRBJ2-1; 7 nucleotides agree with TRBD1. Trimming removed 2 bases from V and 5 bases from J; junction bases left unmatched: 6. Germline CDR1 and CDR2: MNHEY and SMNVEV (reference sequence). The CDR3 extends over 15 amino acids. CDR3 loop: CASSLEGALDNEQFF. The CDR3 DNA is TGTGCCAGCAGTTTAGAGGGGGCGTTGGACAATGAGCAGTTCTTC.

V gene TRBV21-1 combines with J gene TRBJ2-2. TRBV21-1 corresponds to a pseudogene. This CDR3 has 14 amino acids. The CDR3 nucleotides read TGTGCCAGCAGCAAAAGCGCGGACGCCGGGGAGCTGTTTTTT. This translates into CASSKSADAGELFF.

With regard to this clone: The same CDR3 arises from other DNA sequences in this sample as well. The chain employs TRBV19 and TRBJ2-7, with 7 bases fitting TRBD2. CDR1 LNHDA and CDR2 SQIVND come from the germline V gene (reference sequence). CDR3 length: 15 residues. V lost 3 bases and J lost 0; bases outside the gene matches: 5. The CDR3 is CASSIGGGSSYEQYF. Here the CDR3 DNA reads TGTGCCAGTAGTATTGGTGGCGGGAGCTCCTACGAGCAGTACTTC.

Note on this clone: The sample has other DNA sequences that encode this CDR3 too. V gene TRBV18 combines with J gene TRBJ2-6; D not certain. CDR3 size: 15 residues. Trimming took 3 bases from V and 0 from J, leaving 6 bases between them. Germline V lookup: CDR1 KGHSH, CDR2 LQKENI. CDR3 sequence reads: CASSPPVSGANVLTF. The CDR3 region has the DNA TGTGCCAGCTCACCCCCGGTCTCTGGGGCCAACGTCCTGACTTTC.

V usage is TRBV5-1 and J usage is TRBJ2-7; no clear D. The CDR3 is 12 residues long. The germline V and J ends were trimmed by 0 bases and 4 bases, with 5 bases remaining between them. Germline CDR1 reads SGHRS; CDR2 reads YFSETQ. For the CDR3, the DNA is TGCGCCAGCAGCTTGGACAAGTACGAGCAGTACTTC. It codes for CASSLDKYEQYF.

The genes are TRBV10-3 and TRBJ2-2, with D possibly being TRBD1 (6 bases). Trimming stripped 10 bases from V and 2 bases from J, with 11 bases between. The CDR3 runs to 13 residues. Germline values: CDR1 ENHRY, CDR2 SYGVKD. This CDR3 is CATGVRNTGELFF. The CDR3 bases are TGTGCCACAGGGGTTCGAAACACCGGGGAGCTGTTTTTT.

CDR3 nucleotide sequence: TGTGCCAGTAGTATAGGGTCCTACACTGAAGCTTTCTTT. This sequence encodes CASSIGSYTEAFF. The genes are TRBV19 and TRBJ1-1; no firm D call. This CDR3 comprises 13 residues. V gave up 1 base and J gave up 3 bases, with 6 bases separating them. Germline V CDR1 and CDR2: LNHDA, SQIVND (reference sequence).

V and J are TRBV7-9 and TRBJ2-4; the D gene is possibly TRBD2 (6 bases). The ends were cut back, 5 bases at V and 0 bases at J, with 17 bases in the middle. The CDR3 runs 17 residues. Per the germline V gene, CDR1 is SEHNR and CDR2 is FQNEAQ (reference sequence). CDR3 sequence: CASSPVEAGLAKNIQYF. DNA for the CDR3: TGTGCCAGCAGCCCCGTCGAGGCGGGACTAGCCAAAAACATTCAGTACTTC.

The V and J genes are TRBV27 and TRBJ2-7, with D tentatively TRBD1 (6 bases). With 4 bases removed from V and 0 bases from J, the gap between germline ends came to 10 bases. Germline-derived CDR1 and CDR2 are MNHEY and SMNVEV (reference sequence). The CDR3 runs 14 residues. The CDR3 nucleotides read TGTGCCAGCAGTTCGGGGACAATCTCCTACGAGCAGTACTTC. This encodes CASSSGTISYEQYF.

The V and J genes are TRBV7-9 and TRBJ1-3; 8 bases line up with TRBD1. Germline trimming cut 3 bases from V and 0 bases from J; bases unmatched to any gene: 1. Germline CDR1 reads SEHNR; CDR2 reads FQNEAQ (reference sequence). This CDR3 region has 15 residues. The chain's CDR3 is CASSFTGGSGNTIYF. The CDR3, as DNA: TGTGCCAGCAGCTTTACAGGGGGCTCTGGAAACACCATATATTTT.

The chain carries TRBV30 and TRBJ2-7; 14 bases line up with TRBD2. Per the germline V gene, CDR1 is GTSNPN and CDR2 is SVGIG (reference sequence). The V segment lost 3 bases and the J segment 4 bases; nucleotides outside the gene matches: 5. The CDR3 is made up of 15 amino acids. The CDR3 is CAWRDGTSGSYEQYF. CDR3 DNA sequence: TGTGCCTGGAGGGACGGGACTAGCGGGAGTTACGAGCAGTACTTC.

This clone was observed a few times. This chain links TRBV19 with TRBJ1-1, with D possibly matching TRBD1 (6 bases). CDR3 length: 14 amino acids. The V end lost 7 bases, the J end lost 3 bases, and 15 bases lay between the germline ends. Germline V gene data show CDR1 as LNHDA and CDR2 as SQIVND (reference sequence). CDR3 in amino acids: CASNELTGYTEAFF. CDR3 coding DNA: TGTGCCAGTAACGAACTAACAGGGTACACTGAAGCTTTCTTT.

J is TRBJ1-2 and V is TRBV6-6; D is possibly TRBD1 (5 bases). CDR3 length: 11 residues. V lost 10 bases to trimming and J lost 7 bases, with 13 bases between them. Germline V gene lookup returns CDR1 MNHNY and CDR2 SVGAGI (reference sequence). In DNA form, the CDR3 reads TGTGCCATCCCAACCGGGACTGGCTACACCTTC. Translated: CAIPTGTGYTF.

This sequence joins TRBV27 and TRBJ2-3; tentative D call: TRBD2 (6 bases). CDR3 length: 14 amino acids. The V and J ends lost 7 bases and 5 bases respectively, with 16 bases between them. CDR1 is MNHEY, CDR2 SMNVEV, per germline (reference sequence). CDR3 in DNA: TGTGCCAGCATGGAATGGCGGGACGAAGATACGCAGTATTTT. It yields the protein CASMEWRDEDTQYF.

This chain uses TRBV7-6 with TRBJ2-1; 9 positions match TRBD2. With V trimmed by 5 bases and J by 0 bases, 8 bases remained unmatched. The CDR3 loop spans 17 amino acids. The V gene's germline CDR1 is SGHVS and CDR2 FNYEAQ. In nucleotides, the CDR3 is TGTGCCAGCAGCCCGAAGGCTAGCGGGAACTCCTACAATGAGCAGTTCTTC. It is translated as CASSPKASGNSYNEQFF.

The CDR3 DNA sequence: TGTGCCAGCAGCTTAAAGGGGTACGAGGGTGGCTACACCTTC. It codes for CASSLKGYEGGYTF. The rearrangement links TRBV7-9 to TRBJ1-2; TRBD1 might be the D (5 bases). There are 14 residues in the CDR3. The V end lost 2 bases, the J end lost 7 bases, and 14 bases lay between the germline ends. CDR1 is SEHNR, CDR2 FQNEAQ, per germline (reference sequence).

V is TRBV7-9 and J is TRBJ2-2, with 12 bases lining up with TRBD2. The germline CDR1 and CDR2 sequences are SEHNR and FQNEAQ (reference sequence). The CDR3 is made up of 16 amino acids. The V segment lost 6 bases and the J segment 8 bases; nucleotides outside the gene matches: 10. CDR3 coding DNA: TGTGCCAGCAGTATAGTGACTAGCGGGAGTTTGGGGGAGCTGTTTTTT. Its translation: CASSIVTSGSLGELFF.

The chain's CDR3 is CSVEGRDKNTSYEQYF. The DNA of the CDR3 is TGCAGCGTTGAAGGCCGGGACAAAAATACCTCCTACGAGCAGTACTTC. The chain joins TRBV29-1 to TRBJ2-7; tentatively, D is TRBD1 (6 bases). This CDR3 region has 16 residues. The V end was cut by 1 base, the J end by 0 bases, with 16 bases between. Germline V gene data show CDR1 as SQVTM and CDR2 as ANQGSEA.

This clone turned up a few times. This chain joins TRBV4-1 and TRBJ2-7; D ambiguous. CDR1 and CDR2 (germline): MGHRA, YSYEKL. Deletions cut 6 bases from V and 2 bases from J, with 17 bases between. The CDR3 length is 15 residues. CDR3 bases: TGCGCCAGCAGTTCTTTTCAGGAGCTAGCCTACGAGCAGTACTTC. Translation: CASSSFQELAYEQYF.

The chain couples TRBV4-1 to TRBJ2-7; 7 positions agree with TRBD2. The CDR3 length is 16 residues. J lost 5 bases, V lost 1 base, and 11 bases had no gene match. Germline values: CDR1 MGHRA, CDR2 YSYEKL. This CDR3 is CASSQVGRESIDEQYF. In nucleotides, the CDR3 is TGCGCCAGCAGCCAAGTGGGGCGGGAGAGTATCGACGAGCAGTACTTC.

The chain recombines TRBV15 with TRBJ2-3; TRBD2 agrees at 10 bases. This CDR3 spans 15 amino acids. CDR1 and CDR2 (germline): LNHNV, YYDKDF (reference sequence). V lost 5 bases to trimming and J lost 3 bases; unmatched junction nucleotides: 5. The CDR3: CATSPSGRVTDTQYF. The CDR3 nucleotides read TGTGCCACCAGCCCTAGCGGGAGAGTGACAGATACGCAGTATTTT.